Described below is a single TCR beta chain sequence and its context. The target antigen is unknown. The germline CDR1 and CDR2 sequences are SEHNR and FQNEAQ (reference sequence). V was shortened by 6 bases and J by 3 bases, with 15 bases between the two germline ends. This CDR3 has 15 amino acids. In the PCR, 60 Vbeta and 13 Jbeta primers were used. The data were produced by immunoSEQ multiplex PCR, yet TCRdb's version contains in-frame clones alone and is incomplete. The data hold some 200,000 clones, with 65% to 90% observed a single time. The data are from a study of cytomegalovirus exposure and HLA in healthy donors. Background on the study: Earlier, 150 million to 200 million T cells were analyzed, and more than 100 million unique TCR beta sequences were found among them. Broader study findings: Earlier analysis yielded a pattern in which most TCR beta V segments were productive about 90% or about 30% of the time. A later analysis, which compared TCR beta chains of equal frequency, found the HLA-associated ones more clonally expanded.

The chain is built from TRBV7-9 and TRBJ2-1; possibly TRBD2 for D (5 bases). This receptor was obtained from a man aged 35-49 years in good health and CMV-seropositive. Material: PBMCs. The CDR3 nucleotides read TGTGCCAGCAGTCCCCCGGCGGGCGGCTACAATGAGCAGTTCTTC. Amino acid sequence: CASSPPAGGYNEQFF. Filled out from reference TRBV7-9 and TRBJ2-1, the complete variable domain reads DTGVSQNPRHKITKRGQNVTFRCDPISEHNRLYWYRQTLGQGPEFLTYFQNEAQLEKSRLLSDRFSAERPKGSFSTLEIQRTEQGDSAMYLCASSPPAGGYNEQFFGPGTRLTVL.